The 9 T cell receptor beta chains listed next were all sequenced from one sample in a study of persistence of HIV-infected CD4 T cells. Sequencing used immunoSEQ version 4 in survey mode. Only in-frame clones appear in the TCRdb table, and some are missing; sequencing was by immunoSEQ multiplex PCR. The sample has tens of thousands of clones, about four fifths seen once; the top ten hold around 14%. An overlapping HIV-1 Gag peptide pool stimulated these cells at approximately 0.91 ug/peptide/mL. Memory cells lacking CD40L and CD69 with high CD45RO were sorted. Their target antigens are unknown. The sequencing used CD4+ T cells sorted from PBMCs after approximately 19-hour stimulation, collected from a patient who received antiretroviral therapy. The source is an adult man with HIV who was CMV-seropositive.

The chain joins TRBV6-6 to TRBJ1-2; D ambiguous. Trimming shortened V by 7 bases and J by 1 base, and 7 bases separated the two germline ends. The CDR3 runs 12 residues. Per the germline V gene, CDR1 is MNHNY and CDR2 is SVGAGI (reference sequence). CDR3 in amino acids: CASTINNYGYTF. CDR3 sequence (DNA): TGTGCCAGCACTATTAATAACTATGGCTACACCTTC.

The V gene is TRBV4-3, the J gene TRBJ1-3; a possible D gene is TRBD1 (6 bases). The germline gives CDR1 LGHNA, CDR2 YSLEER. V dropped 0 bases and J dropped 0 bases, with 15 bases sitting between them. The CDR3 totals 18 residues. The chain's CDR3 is CASSQEASGAYSGNTIYF. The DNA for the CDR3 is TGCGCCAGCAGCCAAGAGGCGTCAGGGGCCTACTCTGGAAACACCATATATTTT.

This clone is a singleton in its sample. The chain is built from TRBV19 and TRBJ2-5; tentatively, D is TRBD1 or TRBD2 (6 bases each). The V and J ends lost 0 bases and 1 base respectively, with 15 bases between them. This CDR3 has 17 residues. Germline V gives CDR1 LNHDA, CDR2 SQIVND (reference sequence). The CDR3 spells CASSIDGGPVIQETQYF. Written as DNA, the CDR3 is TGTGCCAGTAGTATAGATGGGGGGCCAGTAATCCAAGAGACCCAGTACTTC.

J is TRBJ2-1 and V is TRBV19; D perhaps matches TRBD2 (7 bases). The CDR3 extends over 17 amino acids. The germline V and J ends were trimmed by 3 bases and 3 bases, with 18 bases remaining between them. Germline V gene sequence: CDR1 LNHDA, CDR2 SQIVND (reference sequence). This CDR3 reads CASSIRGGGTSYNEQFF. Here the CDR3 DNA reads TGTGCCAGTAGTATCAGAGGGGGGGGGACAAGCTACAATGAGCAGTTCTTC.

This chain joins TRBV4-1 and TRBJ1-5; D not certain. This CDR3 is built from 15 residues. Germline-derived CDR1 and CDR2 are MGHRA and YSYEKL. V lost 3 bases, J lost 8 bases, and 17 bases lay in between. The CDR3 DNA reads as TGCGCCAGCAGCCAGGTGGGGTATCGTGGGGAGCCCCAGCATTTT. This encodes CASSQVGYRGEPQHF.

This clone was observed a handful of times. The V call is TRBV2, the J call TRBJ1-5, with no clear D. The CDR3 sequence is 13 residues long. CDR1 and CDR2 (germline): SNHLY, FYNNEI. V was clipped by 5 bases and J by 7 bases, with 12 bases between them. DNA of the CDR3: TGTGCCAGCAGTCCTCCCTCGAGGCAGCCCCAGCATTTT. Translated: CASSPPSRQPQHF.

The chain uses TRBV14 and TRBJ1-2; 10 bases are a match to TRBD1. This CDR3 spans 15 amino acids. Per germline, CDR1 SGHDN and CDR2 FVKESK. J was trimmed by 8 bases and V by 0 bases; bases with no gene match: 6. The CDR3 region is CASSQDARTGGGYTF. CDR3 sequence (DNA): TGTGCCAGCAGCCAAGATGCTAGGACAGGGGGAGGCTACACCTTC.

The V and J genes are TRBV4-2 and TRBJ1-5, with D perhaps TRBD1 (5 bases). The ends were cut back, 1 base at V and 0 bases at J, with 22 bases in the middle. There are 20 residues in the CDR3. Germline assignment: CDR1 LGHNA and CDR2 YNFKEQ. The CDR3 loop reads CASSQGRGRSIDYSNQPQHF. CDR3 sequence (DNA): TGTGCCAGCAGCCAAGGACGGGGGAGGTCCATCGATTATAGCAATCAGCCCCAGCATTTT.

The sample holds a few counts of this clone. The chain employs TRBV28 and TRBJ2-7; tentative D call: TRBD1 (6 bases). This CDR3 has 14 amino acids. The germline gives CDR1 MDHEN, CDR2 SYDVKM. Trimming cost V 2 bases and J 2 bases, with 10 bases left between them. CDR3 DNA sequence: TGTGCCAGCAGTTTAGGCAGGGGCCCCTACGAGCAGTACTTC. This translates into CASSLGRGPYEQYF.